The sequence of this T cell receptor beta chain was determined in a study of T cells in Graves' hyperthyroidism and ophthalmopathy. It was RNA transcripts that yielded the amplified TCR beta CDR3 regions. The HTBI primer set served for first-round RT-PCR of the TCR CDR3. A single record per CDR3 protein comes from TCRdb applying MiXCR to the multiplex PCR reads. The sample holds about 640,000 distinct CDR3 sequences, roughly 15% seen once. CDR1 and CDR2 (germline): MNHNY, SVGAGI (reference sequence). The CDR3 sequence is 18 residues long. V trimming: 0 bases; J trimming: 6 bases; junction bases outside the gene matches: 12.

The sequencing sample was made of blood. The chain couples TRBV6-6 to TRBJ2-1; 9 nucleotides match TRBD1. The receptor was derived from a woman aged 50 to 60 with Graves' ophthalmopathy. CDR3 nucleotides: TGTGCCAGCAGTTACTCGAGAGGGTACGGGACAGGGCCCAATGAGCAGTTCTTC. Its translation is CASSYSRGYGTGPNEQFF.